The 7 T cell receptor beta chains below come from one sample, sequenced in a study of blood T cell repertoires in COVID-19. Profiled with immunoSEQ multiplex PCR; TCRdb holds only in-frame clones, not every one. The sample holds around 200,000 clones, about 90% seen once. Specimen: peripheral blood. All receptors come from a woman younger than 30 who had recovered from COVID-19.

The chain couples TRBV5-4 to TRBJ2-7; a weak D match, TRBD1 (5 bases). CDR1 is SGHNT and CDR2 is YYREEE in the germline V gene (reference sequence). Trimming pared 0 bases from V and 0 bases from J, leaving 16 bases between. The CDR3 has 17 amino acids. Here the CDR3 DNA reads TGTGCCAGCAGCTTGGGGCCAGCAGGGAATCCCTCCTACGAGCAGTACTTC. It encodes CASSLGPAGNPSYEQYF.

The genes are TRBV7-2 and TRBJ1-5, with D unclear. Looked up from germline, CDR1 is SGHTA and CDR2 is FQGNSA. This CDR3 is built from 14 residues. The V gene lost 2 bases and the J gene lost 1 base, with 6 bases spanning the gap. The CDR3 region is CASSLSNSNQPQHF. The CDR3 bases are TGTGCCAGCAGCTTAAGCAACAGCAATCAGCCCCAGCATTTT.

This chain links TRBV4-1 with TRBJ2-3; tentatively, D is TRBD1 (5 bases). V was pared by 1 base and J by 4 bases, with 12 bases between. The CDR3 is 15 residues long. Germline loops: CDR1 MGHRA, CDR2 YSYEKL. CDR3 sequence reads: CASSQVRTRADTQYF. In DNA, the CDR3 is TGCGCCAGCAGCCAAGTAAGGACCAGGGCAGATACGCAGTATTTT.

The chain employs TRBV28 and TRBJ2-1; TRBD1 matches 9 bases. V lost 8 bases and J lost 2; bases outside the gene matches: 10. Per the germline V gene, CDR1 is MDHEN and CDR2 is SYDVKM. The CDR3 contains 16 residues. The chain's CDR3 is CASGTGQGWAYNEQFF. The CDR3, as DNA: TGTGCCAGCGGGACAGGGCAGGGGTGGGCCTACAATGAGCAGTTCTTC.

V usage is TRBV6-2 or TRBV6-3 and J usage is TRBJ2-5, with 8 nucleotides matching TRBD2. Germline V gene lookup returns CDR1 MNHEY and CDR2 SVGEGT. The CDR3 runs to 18 residues. V trimming: 5 bases; J trimming: 3 bases; junction bases outside the gene matches: 17. The chain's CDR3 is CASSLPFILAALEETQYF. CDR3 in DNA: TGTGCCAGCAGTCTCCCCTTCATACTAGCGGCCTTAGAAGAGACCCAGTACTTC.

The chain has TRBV13 and TRBJ2-7; D unresolved. The germline CDR1 and CDR2 sequences are PRHDT and FYEKMQ (reference sequence). This CDR3 region has 14 residues. With 3 bases removed from V and 3 bases from J, the gap between germline ends came to 12 bases. The CDR3 region is CASSLSAGRYEQYF. The CDR3, as DNA: TGTGCCAGCAGCTTGTCCGCAGGCCGCTACGAGCAGTACTTC.

The chain is built from TRBV15 and TRBJ1-2; D uncertain. This CDR3 is built from 15 residues. V lost 3 bases and J 6 bases, leaving 17 bases between the germline ends. Germline assignment: CDR1 LNHNV and CDR2 YYDKDF (reference sequence). The CDR3 reads CATSRRRVDADGYTF. CDR3 nucleotides: TGTGCCACCAGCAGGCGGAGGGTTGATGCGGATGGCTACACCTTC.